This TCR beta chain originates from a study of T cells in Graves' hyperthyroidism and ophthalmopathy. This clonotype has a count of ten or more. This CDR3 has 15 residues. CDR1 is SEHNR, CDR2 FQNEAQ, per germline (reference sequence). V lost 5 bases and J lost 2; bases outside the gene matches: 6. Amplification yielded TCR beta CDR3 regions, with RNA transcripts as the source. First-round RT-PCR with HTBI primers amplified the TCR CDR3 region. TCRdb itself ran the multiplex PCR reads through MiXCR, one entry per CDR3 protein. The sample has some 740,000 distinct CDR3 sequences, around 13% seen once. The chain joins TRBV7-9 to TRBJ2-5; TRBD2 aligns across 9 bases. This receptor was obtained from a woman aged 18-35 years with Graves' hyperthyroidism. Sequencing was carried out using blood. The chain's CDR3 is CASSHGTSFQETQYF. The CDR3 region has the DNA TGTGCCAGCAGCCATGGGACTAGCTTTCAAGAGACCCAGTACTTC.